A single TCR beta chain is shown here with its context. The antigen is not known. CDR3 length equals 13 residues. Germline CDR1 and CDR2: SGHTA and FQGTGA. The V gene lost 3 bases and the J gene lost 5 bases, with 8 bases spanning the gap. The sequencing template was cDNA reverse transcribed from extracted RNA. Assay: immunoSEQ multiplex PCR; the TCRdb copy retains only in-frame clones and omits some. The table records approximately 200,000 clones, about 40% of them present only once. The sample originates from a study of CD8+ T cells in alopecia areata. Notes on the study in general: Tofacitinib delivered significant drops in scalp clonality and in expanded CD8+ clones among the top 100. Many expanded lesional clones stayed in scalp and blood while on tofacitinib.

Treatment indicated: oral pan-JAK inhibitor, 5-10 mg twice daily. The investigators collected lesional scalp punch biopsies and peripheral blood from alopecia areata patients. CD4+ and CD8+ T cells were sorted from PBMCs stained for CD3, CD4 and CD8. The V gene is TRBV7-3, the J gene TRBJ1-5, with D perhaps TRBD1 (5 bases). The clonotype was recovered from a human donor with alopecia areata. Sequenced material: CD4+ T cells sorted from blood, taken around week 37, from a patient treated with tofacitinib. CDR3 nucleotide sequence: TGTGCCAGCAGCTTTACCAGGGATCAGCCCCAGCATTTT. Its translation is CASSFTRDQPQHF.